This TCR beta chain derives from a study of blood T cell repertoires in COVID-19. Study-wide context: The cDNA or gDNA used as material had been derived from T cells, B-cell-depleted T cells, or PBMCs.

Data came from immunoSEQ multiplex PCR; TCRdb stores just in-frame clones and leaves some out. The sample lists over 400,000 clones, around nine tenths occurring once. Trimming took 7 bases from V and 4 from J, leaving 13 bases between them. The CDR3 sequence is 13 residues long. CDR1 and CDR2 (germline): SEHNR, FQNEAQ (reference sequence). Seattle participants joined during active infection and were tracked over time. Sequencing used peripheral blood. This receptor was identified in a woman in her forties or fifties with COVID-19, enrolled during active disease. The rearrangement links TRBV7-9 to TRBJ1-2; a weak D match, TRBD1 (6 bases). CDR3 coding DNA: TGTGCCAGCAAGAGTCAGGACAGCTATGGCTACACCTTC. Its protein product is CASKSQDSYGYTF.